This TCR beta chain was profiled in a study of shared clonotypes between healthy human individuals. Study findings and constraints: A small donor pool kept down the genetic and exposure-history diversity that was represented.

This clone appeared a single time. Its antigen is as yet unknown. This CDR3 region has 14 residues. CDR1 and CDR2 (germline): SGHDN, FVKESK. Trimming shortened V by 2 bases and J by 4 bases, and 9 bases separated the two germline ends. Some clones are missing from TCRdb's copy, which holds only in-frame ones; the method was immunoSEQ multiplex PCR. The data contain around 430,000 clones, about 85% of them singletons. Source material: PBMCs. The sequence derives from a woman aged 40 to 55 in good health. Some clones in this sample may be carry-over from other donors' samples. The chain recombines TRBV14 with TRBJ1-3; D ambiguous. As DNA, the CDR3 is TGTGCCAGCAGCCAAAGAAGGACCGGAAACACCATATATTTT. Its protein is CASSQRRTGNTIYF. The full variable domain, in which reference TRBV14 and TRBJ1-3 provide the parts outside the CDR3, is EAGVTQFPSHSVIEKGQTVTLRCDPISGHDNLYWYRRVMGKEIKFLLHFVKESKQDESGMPNNRFLAERTGGTYSTLKVQPAELEDSGVYFCASSQRRTGNTIYFGEGSWLTVV.